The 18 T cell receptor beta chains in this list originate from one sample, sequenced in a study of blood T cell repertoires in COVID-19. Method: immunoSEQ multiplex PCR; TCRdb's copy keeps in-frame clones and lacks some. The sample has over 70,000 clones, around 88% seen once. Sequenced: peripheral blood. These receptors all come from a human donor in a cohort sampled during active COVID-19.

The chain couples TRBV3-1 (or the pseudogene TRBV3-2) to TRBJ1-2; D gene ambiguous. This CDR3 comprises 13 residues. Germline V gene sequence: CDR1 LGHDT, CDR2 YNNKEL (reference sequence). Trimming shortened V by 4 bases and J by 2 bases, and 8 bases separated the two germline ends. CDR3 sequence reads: CASSRTENYGYTF. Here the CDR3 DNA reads TGTGCCAGCAGCCGAACGGAGAACTATGGCTACACCTTC.

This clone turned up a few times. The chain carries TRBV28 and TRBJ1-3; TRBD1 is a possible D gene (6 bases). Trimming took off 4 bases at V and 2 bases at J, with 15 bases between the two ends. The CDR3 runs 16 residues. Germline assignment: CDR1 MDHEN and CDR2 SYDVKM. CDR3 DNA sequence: TGTGCCAGCAGTTCACCCGGACAGCTTACTGGAAACACCATATATTTT. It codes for CASSSPGQLTGNTIYF.

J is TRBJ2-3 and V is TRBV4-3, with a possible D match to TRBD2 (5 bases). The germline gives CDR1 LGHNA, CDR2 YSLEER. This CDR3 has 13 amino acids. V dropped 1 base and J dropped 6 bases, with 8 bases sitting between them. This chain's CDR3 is CASSQARGDTQYF. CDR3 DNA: TGCGCCAGCAGCCAAGCCCGCGGGGATACGCAGTATTTT.

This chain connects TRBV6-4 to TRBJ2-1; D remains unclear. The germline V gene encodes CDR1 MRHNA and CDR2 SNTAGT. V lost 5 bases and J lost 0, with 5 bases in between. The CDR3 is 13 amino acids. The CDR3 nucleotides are TGTGCCAGCAGTAGTAGCTCCTACAATGAGCAGTTCTTC. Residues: CASSSSSYNEQFF.

The CDR3 coding sequence is TGTGCCAGTAGTTCCGAGGGACTAGCGGGCCTCTGGGCCAACGTCCTGACTTTC. Its protein product is CASSSEGLAGLWANVLTF. The chain joins TRBV19 to TRBJ2-6; 12 bases are shared with TRBD2. The CDR3 spans 18 residues. Germline CDR1 LNHDA, CDR2 SQIVND (reference sequence). J was trimmed by 5 bases and V by 5 bases; bases with no gene match: 10.

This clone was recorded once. In DNA, the CDR3 is TGCGCCAGCAGCCAAGGGGTCGGACAGCATCGGGAGACCCAGTACTTC. Translating it yields CASSQGVGQHRETQYF. The chain recombines TRBV4-3 with TRBJ2-5; maybe TRBD1 (6 bases). Trimming stripped 1 base from V and 5 bases from J, with 17 bases between. The germline V gene has CDR1 LGHNA and CDR2 YSLEER. This CDR3 has 16 amino acids.

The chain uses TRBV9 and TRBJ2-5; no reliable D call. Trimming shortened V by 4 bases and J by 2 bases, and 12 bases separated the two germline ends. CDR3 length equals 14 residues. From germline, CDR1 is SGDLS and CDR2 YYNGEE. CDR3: CASSPHLAQETQYF. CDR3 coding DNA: TGTGCCAGCAGCCCACACCTGGCTCAAGAGACCCAGTACTTC. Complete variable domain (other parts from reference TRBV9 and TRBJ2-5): DSGVTQTPKHLITATGQRVTLRCSPRSGDLSVYWYQQSLDQGLQFLIQYYNGEERAKGNILERFSAQQFPDLHSELNLSSLELGDSALYFCASSPHLAQETQYFGPGTRLLVL.

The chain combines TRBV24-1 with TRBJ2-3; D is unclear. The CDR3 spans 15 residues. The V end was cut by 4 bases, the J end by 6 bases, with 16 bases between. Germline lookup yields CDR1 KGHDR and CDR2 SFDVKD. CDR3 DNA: TGTGCCACCAGTGACCCCAACGACTCCTTCGATACGCAGTATTTT. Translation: CATSDPNDSFDTQYF.

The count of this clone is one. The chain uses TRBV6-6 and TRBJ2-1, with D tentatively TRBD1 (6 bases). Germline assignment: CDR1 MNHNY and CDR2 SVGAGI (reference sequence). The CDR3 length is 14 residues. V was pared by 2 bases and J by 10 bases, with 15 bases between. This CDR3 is CASSYPEQGVEQFF. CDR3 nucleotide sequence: TGTGCCAGCAGTTACCCCGAACAGGGAGTCGAGCAGTTCTTC.

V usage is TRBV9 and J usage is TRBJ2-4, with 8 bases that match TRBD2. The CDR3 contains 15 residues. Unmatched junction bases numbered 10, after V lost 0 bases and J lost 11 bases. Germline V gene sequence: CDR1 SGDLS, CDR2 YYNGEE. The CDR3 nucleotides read TGTGCCAGCAGCGTAGCGGGGGGGGGAACGGTCGTTCAGTACTTC. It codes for CASSVAGGGTVVQYF.

The chain's CDR3 is CASSSGQGVGYGYTF. The CDR3 DNA reads TGCGCCAGCAGCTCGGGACAGGGTGTGGGGTATGGCTACACCTTC. V gene TRBV5-1 combines with J gene TRBJ1-2, with 9 bases lining up with TRBD1. Germline loops: CDR1 SGHRS, CDR2 YFSETQ. The CDR3 covers 15 residues. J lost 5 bases, V lost 3 bases, and 8 bases had no gene match.

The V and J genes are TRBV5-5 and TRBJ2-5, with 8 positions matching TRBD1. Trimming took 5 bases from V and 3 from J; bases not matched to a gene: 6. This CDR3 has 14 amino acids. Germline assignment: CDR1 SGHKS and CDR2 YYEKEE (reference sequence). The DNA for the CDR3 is TGTGCCAGCAGTTCACAGGGGGATAAAGAGACCCAGTACTTC. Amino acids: CASSSQGDKETQYF.

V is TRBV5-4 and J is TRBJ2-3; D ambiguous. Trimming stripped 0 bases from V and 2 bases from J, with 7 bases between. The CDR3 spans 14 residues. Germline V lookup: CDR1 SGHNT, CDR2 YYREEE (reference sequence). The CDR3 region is CASSLDRDTDTQYF. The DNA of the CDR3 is TGTGCCAGCAGCTTGGACAGAGACACAGATACGCAGTATTTT.

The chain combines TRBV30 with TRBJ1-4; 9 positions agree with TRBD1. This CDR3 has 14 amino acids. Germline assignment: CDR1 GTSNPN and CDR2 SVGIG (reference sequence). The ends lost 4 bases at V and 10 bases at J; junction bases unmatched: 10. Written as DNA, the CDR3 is TGTGCCTGGAACGGCGGGGACAGGGTCCCAAAACTGTTTTTT. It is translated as CAWNGGDRVPKLFF.

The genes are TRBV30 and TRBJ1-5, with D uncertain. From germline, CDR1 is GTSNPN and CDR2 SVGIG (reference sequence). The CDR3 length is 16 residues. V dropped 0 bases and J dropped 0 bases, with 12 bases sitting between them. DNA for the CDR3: TGTGCCTGGAGTGTACCTCGGGGTCTTAGCAATCAGCCCCAGCATTTT. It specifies CAWSVPRGLSNQPQHF.

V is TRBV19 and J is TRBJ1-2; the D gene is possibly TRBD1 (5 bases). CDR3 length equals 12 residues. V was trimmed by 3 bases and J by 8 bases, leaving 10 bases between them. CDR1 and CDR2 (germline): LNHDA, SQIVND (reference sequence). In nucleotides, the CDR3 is TGTGCCAGTAGTATTCAGGGAATGGGCTACACCTTC. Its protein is CASSIQGMGYTF.

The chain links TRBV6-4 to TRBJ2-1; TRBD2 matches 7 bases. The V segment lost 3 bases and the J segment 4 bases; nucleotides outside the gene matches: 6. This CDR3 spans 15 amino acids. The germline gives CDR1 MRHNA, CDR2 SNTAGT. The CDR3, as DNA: TGTGCCAGCAGTGAAACGGGACTACCATACAATGAGCAGTTCTTC. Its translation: CASSETGLPYNEQFF.

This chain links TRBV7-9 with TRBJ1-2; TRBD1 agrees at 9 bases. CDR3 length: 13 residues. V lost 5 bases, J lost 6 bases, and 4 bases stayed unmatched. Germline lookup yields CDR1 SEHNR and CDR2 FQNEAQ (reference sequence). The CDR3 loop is CASSLGQGDGYTF. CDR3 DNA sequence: TGTGCCAGCAGCCTGGGACAGGGCGATGGCTACACCTTC.